The clone carrying this TCR beta chain was counted a few times. Its antigen is not known. The J segment lost 4 bases and the V segment lost 3 bases, leaving 6 bases of the junction unmatched. This CDR3 comprises 15 residues. CDR1 and CDR2 from the germline V gene are LGHNA and YSLEER. The record originates from a study of T cell responses to AZD1222 COVID-19 vaccine. Whole-study findings and limits: An increase in Spike-specific TCR breadth and depth was observed after two AZD1222 doses. Clonal diversity was possibly underestimated, and the donors were mostly white British, with more females. Repertoires were obtained solely post-peak T cell response.

Assay: immunoSEQ multiplex PCR; the TCRdb copy retains only in-frame clones and omits some. The sample has around 180,000 clones, about 90% seen once; the top ten hold under 3.5%. The receptor's source is an adult in good health. The specimen was peripheral blood, collected on day 0 of MenACWY control vaccination. This chain uses TRBV4-3 with TRBJ1-2, with 9 bases lining up with TRBD1. The CDR3 DNA follows: TGCGCCAGCAGCCAGGCGACAGGGGGTGGCTATGGCTACACCTTC. Translation: CASSQATGGGYGYTF.